This T cell receptor (beta chain) was sequenced for a study of OX40 agonist ivuxolimab in advanced cancers. At the level of the study: From about 20 to 79 years was the age range, with a mean of roughly 64 years, and about 78% were male. Findings and limits, study-wide: Low normalized T-cell clonal expansion was also seen in some nonresponders. CD4+ and CD8+ T cells in blood underwent clonal expansion by week 6 at 0.1 to 3.0 mg/kg. On average, CD8+ T cells showed a greater number of expanded clones than CD4+.

About this clone: As yet, its antigen is unknown.

Deletions cut 4 bases from V and 1 base from J, with 9 bases between. Germline loops: CDR1 SGHNT, CDR2 YYREEE (reference sequence). CDR3 length: 13 residues. Clones were sequenced by immunoSEQ multiplex PCR, and TCRdb holds only the in-frame ones, with some missing. The sample records fewer than 85,000 clones, about nine tenths being singletons. The chain uses TRBV5-4 and TRBJ2-7; D is ambiguous. This clonotype was sampled from an adult with an advanced solid tumor such as melanoma, head and neck, liver or kidney cancer. The specimen was CD4+ or CD8+ T cells sorted from blood, collected in a trial of the OX40 agonist ivuxolimab. This CDR3 is CASSPPQSYEQYF. In DNA, the CDR3 is TGTGCCAGCAGCCCCCCCCAATCCTACGAGCAGTACTTC. Variable domain in full (rest from reference TRBV5-4 and TRBJ2-7): ETGVTQSPTHLIKTRGQQVTLRCSSQSGHNTVSWYQQALGQGPQFIFQYYREEENGRGNFPPRFSGLQFPNYSSELNVNALELDDSALYLCASSPPQSYEQYFGPGTRLTVT.